Below are 23 T cell receptor beta chains sequenced from a single sample in a study of T cell changes during pregnancy in multiple sclerosis. TCRdb keeps only in-frame clones here, not all; method: immunoSEQ multiplex PCR. The profile shows tens of thousands of clones, about nine tenths of them singletons. The source was peripheral blood, collected after pregnancy. These receptors all stem from a female donor in good health, enrolled as a control in a pregnancy study.

The V and J genes are TRBV6-5 and TRBJ1-2; D is uncertain. In germline, CDR1 is MNHEY, CDR2 SVGAGI. The CDR3 totals 15 residues. Trimming removed 2 bases at V and 4 bases at J, with 14 bases between. CDR3 nucleotides: TGTGCCAGCAGTTACGGAGCGGTTAAGGCCTATGGCTACACCTTC. As protein: CASSYGAVKAYGYTF.

The chain uses TRBV5-1 and TRBJ1-6; D remains ambiguous. The CDR3 runs to 14 residues. Germline V gene data show CDR1 as SGHRS and CDR2 as YFSETQ. The V and J ends lost 4 bases and 4 bases respectively, with 9 bases between them. CDR3 nucleotides: TGCGCCAGCAGCCCCTACGGTTATAATTCACCCCTCCACTTT. Its protein is CASSPYGYNSPLHF.

The chain uses TRBV20-1 and TRBJ1-1; D remains ambiguous. CDR1 is DFQATT and CDR2 is SNEGSKA in the germline V gene (reference sequence). Trimming pared 3 bases from V and 4 bases from J, leaving 6 bases between. This CDR3 contains 11 residues. The CDR3 sequence is CSARAVTEAFF. The CDR3 DNA reads TGCAGTGCTAGGGCCGTCACTGAAGCTTTCTTT.

This chain connects TRBV10-3 to TRBJ1-2; 8 bases agree with TRBD1. Germline lookup yields CDR1 ENHRY and CDR2 SYGVKD. Trimming at V came to 3 bases and at J to 7 bases, leaving 10 bases not matched to a gene. CDR3 length: 15 amino acids. The CDR3 DNA reads as TGTGCCATCAGTGACCTTGGACAGGGAAAAGGTGGCTACACCTTC. It encodes CAISDLGQGKGGYTF.

This chain links TRBV6-6 with TRBJ1-4; D uncertain. With the DNA end fitting TRBJ2-2 better, the J assignment may be wrong. The length of the CDR3 is 14 residues. In germline, CDR1 is MNHNY, CDR2 SVGAGI (reference sequence). Written as DNA, the CDR3 is TGTGCCAGCAGTTACTTAAGTATCGGTGAGGAGCTGTTTTTT. The encoded protein is CASSYLSIGEELFF.

The V and J genes are TRBV6-6 and TRBJ1-1; 8 bases are a match to TRBD1. This CDR3 is 15 amino acids long. Trimming cost V 4 bases and J 6 bases; bases outside gene matches: 10. Germline CDR1 and CDR2: MNHNY and SVGAGI (reference sequence). The DNA for the CDR3 is TGTGCCAGCAGTTGGGCAGGGGGCGAGGCGGCTGAAGCTTTCTTT. Translated, it gives CASSWAGGEAAEAFF.

V gene TRBV6-1 combines with J gene TRBJ1-6; D ambiguous. Trimming removed 9 bases at V and 6 bases at J, with 15 bases between. The CDR3 is made up of 14 amino acids. Germline-derived CDR1 and CDR2 are MNHNS and SASEGT. The CDR3, as DNA: TGTGCCAGTACGCAGGTATATGGTAATTCACCCCTCCACTTT. This sequence encodes CASTQVYGNSPLHF.

The rearrangement uses TRBV4-1 and TRBJ2-7; the match to TRBD1 covers 7 bases. Germline V CDR1 and CDR2: MGHRA, YSYEKL. CDR3 length: 16 residues. Trimming cost V 4 bases and J 4 bases; bases outside gene matches: 13. CDR3 DNA sequence: TGCGCCAGCAGCCCGACTTCCGGGACAGAGCAATACGAGCAGTACTTC. Protein sequence: CASSPTSGTEQYEQYF.

The chain combines TRBV6-5 with TRBJ2-7, with TRBD1 identical over 10 bases. The CDR3 has 15 amino acids. Germline V gene data show CDR1 as MNHEY and CDR2 as SVGAGI. The V gene end was trimmed by 3 bases and the J gene end by 6 bases; junction bases not matched to a gene: 8. DNA of the CDR3: TGTGCCAGCAGTTATAGGGACAGGGGTGTGTTCGAGCAGTACTTC. This codes for CASSYRDRGVFEQYF.

J is TRBJ2-1 and V is TRBV9, with a possible D match to TRBD2 (6 bases). V was shortened by 1 base and J by 8 bases, with 16 bases between the two germline ends. From germline, CDR1 is SGDLS and CDR2 YYNGEE. This CDR3 is built from 15 residues. CDR3 nucleotide sequence: TGTGCCAGCAGCGTACATTACTATGGCGGGGATGAGCAGTTCTTC. This gives the protein CASSVHYYGGDEQFF. Drawing the rest from reference TRBV9 and TRBJ2-1, the complete variable domain is DSGVTQTPKHLITATGQRVTLRCSPRSGDLSVYWYQQSLDQGLQFLIQYYNGEERAKGNILERFSAQQFPDLHSELNLSSLELGDSALYFCASSVHYYGGDEQFFGPGTRLTVL.

This clone was seen just once. The CDR3, as DNA: TGTGCCAGCAGCTTGGCCACAGGGGGCGTCGACTATGGCTACACCTTC. It encodes CASSLATGGVDYGYTF. This chain joins TRBV12-1 and TRBJ1-2; the D segment call TRBD1 is taken from the table without a DNA check. TRBV12-1 counts as a pseudogene. CDR3 size: 16 residues.

This chain joins TRBV14 and TRBJ1-2; weak D call: TRBD1 (6 bases). The V and J ends lost 0 bases and 4 bases respectively, with 9 bases between them. The CDR3 is 14 amino acids. The germline gives CDR1 SGHDN, CDR2 FVKESK. The CDR3 nucleotides are TGTGCCAGCAGCCAAGACAGGGGCGGCTATGGCTACACCTTC. It codes for CASSQDRGGYGYTF.

This clone has just one count. The V gene is TRBV15, the J gene TRBJ2-5, with TRBD2 matching 10 bases. Germline lookup yields CDR1 LNHNV and CDR2 YYDKDF (reference sequence). This CDR3 is 17 amino acids long. J was trimmed by 3 bases and V by 0 bases; bases with no gene match: 7. In DNA, the CDR3 is TGTGCCACCAGCAGAGATCTCAGCGGGGGGGCCGAAGAGACCCAGTACTTC. It yields the protein CATSRDLSGGAEETQYF.

The V and J genes are TRBV5-5 and TRBJ2-7; 8 bases agree with TRBD1. Trimming took 2 bases from V and 3 from J; bases not matched to a gene: 4. CDR3 length: 14 residues. Per germline, CDR1 SGHKS and CDR2 YYEKEE (reference sequence). The CDR3, as DNA: TGTGCCAGCAGCTTCCGGACAGGGATCTACGAGCAGTACTTC. The encoded protein is CASSFRTGIYEQYF.

V usage is TRBV9 and J usage is TRBJ2-1; 9 bases match TRBD1. Looked up from germline, CDR1 is SGDLS and CDR2 is YYNGEE. With 0 bases clipped from V and 4 bases from J, the junction kept 5 bases outside the gene matches. The length of the CDR3 is 16 residues. CDR3 in amino acids: CASSVGTGGFYNEQFF. CDR3 in DNA: TGTGCCAGCAGCGTAGGAACAGGGGGCTTTTACAATGAGCAGTTCTTC.

This chain uses TRBV9 with TRBJ1-3; D is ambiguous. Looked up from germline, CDR1 is SGDLS and CDR2 is YYNGEE. The CDR3 sequence is 15 residues long. V gave up 4 bases and J gave up 1 base, with 12 bases separating them. CDR3 amino acids: CASSLTTGSGNTIYF. The CDR3 DNA is TGTGCCAGCAGCTTAACGACGGGATCTGGAAACACCATATATTTT.

The rearrangement joins TRBV7-9 to TRBJ1-1, with D possibly TRBD1 on 5 matching bases. Per germline, CDR1 SEHNR and CDR2 FQNEAQ (reference sequence). V was clipped by 1 base and J by 0 bases, with 12 bases between them. The CDR3 spans 16 residues. DNA of the CDR3: TGTGCCAGCAGCTTAGGACAGCCATACTTGAACACTGAAGCTTTCTTT. It is translated as CASSLGQPYLNTEAFF.

The DNA of the CDR3 is TGTGCCAGTAGGACAATAGGTCAGTTGGAAGCTTTCTTT. This encodes CASRTIGQLEAFF. The chain uses TRBV19 and TRBJ1-1; the D is unclear. Trimming left V 6 bases short and J 8 bases short, with 16 bases between. The CDR3 extends over 13 amino acids. The germline V gene encodes CDR1 LNHDA and CDR2 SQIVND (reference sequence). The full variable domain, rest sourced from reference TRBV19 and TRBJ1-1, is DGGITQSPKYLFRKEGQNVTLSCEQNLNHDAMYWYRQDPGQGLRLIYYSQIVNDFQKGDIAEGYSVSREKKESFPLTVTSAQKNPTAFYLCASRTIGQLEAFFGQGTRLTVV.

The chain combines TRBV29-1 with TRBJ1-2; TRBD1 might be the D (5 bases). V was shortened by 3 bases and J by 2 bases, with 13 bases between the two germline ends. Germline assignment: CDR1 SQVTM and CDR2 ANQGSEA. The CDR3 spans 14 residues. For the CDR3, the DNA is TGCAGCGTTGAGGGTTGGGGGGAAAACTATGGCTACACCTTC. It specifies CSVEGWGENYGYTF.

This chain joins TRBV23-1 and TRBJ1-2; 12 nucleotides match TRBD1. TRBV23-1 is given ORF status, its function remaining uncertain. V trimming: 3 bases; J trimming: 4 bases; junction bases outside the gene matches: 6. The length of the CDR3 is 16 residues. CDR3 sequence: CASSQGTGGDGYGYTF. CDR3 in DNA: TGCGCCAGCAGTCAGGGGACAGGGGGCGACGGCTATGGCTACACCTTC.

The CDR3 spells CASGFGVTQHF. The CDR3 DNA sequence: TGTGCTAGTGGTTTCGGGGTAACCCAGCATTTT. The chain combines TRBV12-5 with TRBJ1-5; D gene ambiguous. CDR3 length equals 11 residues. V gave up 3 bases and J gave up 11 bases, with 8 bases separating them. Germline V gene data show CDR1 as LGHNT and CDR2 as FRNRAP.

This rearrangement joins TRBV19 to TRBJ2-3; the D is unclear. V was trimmed by 1 base and J by 2 bases, leaving 10 bases between them. The CDR3 contains 15 residues. Germline V lookup: CDR1 LNHDA, CDR2 SQIVND (reference sequence). CDR3 region: CASSIAQFPTDTQYF. For the CDR3, the DNA is TGTGCCAGTAGTATAGCACAGTTTCCCACAGATACGCAGTATTTT.

The gene calls are TRBV19 and TRBJ1-5; D remains ambiguous. Per the germline V gene, CDR1 is LNHDA and CDR2 is SQIVND (reference sequence). CDR3 length equals 12 residues. Between the trimmed V and J ends, which lost 7 bases and 7 bases, there was a span of 11 bases. CDR3: CASTGNEQPQHF. The DNA of the CDR3 is TGTGCCAGTACGGGGAATGAGCAGCCCCAGCATTTT.